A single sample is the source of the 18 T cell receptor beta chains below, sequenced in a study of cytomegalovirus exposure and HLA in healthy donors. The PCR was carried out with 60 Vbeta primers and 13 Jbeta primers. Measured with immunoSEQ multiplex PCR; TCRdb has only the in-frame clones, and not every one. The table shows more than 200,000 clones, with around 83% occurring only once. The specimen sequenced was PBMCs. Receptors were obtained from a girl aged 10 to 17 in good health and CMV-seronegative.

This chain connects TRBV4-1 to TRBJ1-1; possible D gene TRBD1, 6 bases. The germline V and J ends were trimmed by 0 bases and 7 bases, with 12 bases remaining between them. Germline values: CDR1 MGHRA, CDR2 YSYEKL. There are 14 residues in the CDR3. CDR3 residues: CASSQEGAHREAFF. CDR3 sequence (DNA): TGCGCCAGCAGCCAAGAGGGGGCGCACCGTGAAGCTTTCTTT.

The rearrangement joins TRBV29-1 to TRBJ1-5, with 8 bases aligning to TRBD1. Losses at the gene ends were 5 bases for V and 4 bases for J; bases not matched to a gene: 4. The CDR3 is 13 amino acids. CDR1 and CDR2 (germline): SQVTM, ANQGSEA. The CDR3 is CSVKGQGNQPQHF. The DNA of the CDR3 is TGCAGCGTTAAAGGACAGGGTAATCAGCCCCAGCATTTT.

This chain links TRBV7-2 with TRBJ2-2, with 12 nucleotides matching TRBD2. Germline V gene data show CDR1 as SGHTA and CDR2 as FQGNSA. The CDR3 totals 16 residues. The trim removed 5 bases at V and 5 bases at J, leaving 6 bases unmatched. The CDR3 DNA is TGTGCCAGCAGCCCAACCGGACTAGCGGGAACCGGGGAGCTGTTTTTT. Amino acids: CASSPTGLAGTGELFF. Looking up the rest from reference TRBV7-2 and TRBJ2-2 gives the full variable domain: GAGVSQSPSNKVTEKGKDVELRCDPISGHTALYWYRQSLGQGLEFLIYFQGNSAPDKSGLPSDRFSAERTGGSVSTLTIQRTQQEDSAVYLCASSPTGLAGTGELFFGEGSRLTVL.

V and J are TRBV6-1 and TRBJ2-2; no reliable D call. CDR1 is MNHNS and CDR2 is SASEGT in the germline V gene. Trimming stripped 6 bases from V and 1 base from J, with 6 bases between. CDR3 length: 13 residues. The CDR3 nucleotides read TGTGCCAGCAGCTTTTTGAACACCGGGGAGCTGTTTTTT. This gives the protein CASSFLNTGELFF.

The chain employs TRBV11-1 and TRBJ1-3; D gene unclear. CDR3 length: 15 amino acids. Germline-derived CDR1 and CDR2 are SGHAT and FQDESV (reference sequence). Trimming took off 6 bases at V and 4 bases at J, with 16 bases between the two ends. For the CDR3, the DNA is TGTGCCAGCAGATCCGGAAGCAAAGCGGGAAACACCATATATTTT. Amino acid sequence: CASRSGSKAGNTIYF.

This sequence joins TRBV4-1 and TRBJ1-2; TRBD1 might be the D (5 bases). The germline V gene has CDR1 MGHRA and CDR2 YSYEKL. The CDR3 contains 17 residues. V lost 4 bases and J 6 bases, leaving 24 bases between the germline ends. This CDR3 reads CASSLTLLEGVLDGYTF. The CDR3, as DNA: TGCGCCAGCAGCCTGACCCTGCTTGAAGGGGTTTTGGATGGCTACACCTTC.

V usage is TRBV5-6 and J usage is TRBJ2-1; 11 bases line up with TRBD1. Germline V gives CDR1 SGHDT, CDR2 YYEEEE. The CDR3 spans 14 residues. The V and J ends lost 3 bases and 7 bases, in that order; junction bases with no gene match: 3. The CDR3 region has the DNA TGTGCCAGCAGCTGGGGACAGGGGGGGAATGAGCAGTTCTTC. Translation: CASSWGQGGNEQFF.

CDR3 coding DNA: TGTGCCTGGAGTCGTCAGGGGGCAGATACGCAGTATTTT. Residues: CAWSRQGADTQYF. V usage is TRBV30 and J usage is TRBJ2-3, with 7 bases matching TRBD1. The CDR3 totals 13 residues. The germline CDR1 and CDR2 sequences are GTSNPN and SVGIG (reference sequence). V shed 2 bases and J 4 bases; nucleotides not matched to a gene: 3.

The CDR3: CASSRDRGGDSPLHF. Written as DNA, the CDR3 is TGTGCCAGCAGCCGGGACAGGGGGGGAGATTCACCCCTCCACTTT. The chain carries TRBV13 and TRBJ1-6; TRBD1 aligns across 11 bases. The CDR3 loop spans 15 amino acids. The V gene's germline CDR1 is PRHDT and CDR2 FYEKMQ (reference sequence). J lost 8 bases, V lost 5 bases, and 5 bases had no gene match.

Here the CDR3 DNA reads TGTGCCAGCAGCCAAGTCGGAGGTGAACAGACGTACGAGCAGTACTTC. It is translated as CASSQVGGEQTYEQYF. The chain joins TRBV14 to TRBJ2-7; D is possibly TRBD2 (5 bases). This CDR3 is built from 16 residues. CDR1 and CDR2 from the germline V gene are SGHDN and FVKESK. V shed 1 base and J shed 4 bases, with 17 bases lying between them.

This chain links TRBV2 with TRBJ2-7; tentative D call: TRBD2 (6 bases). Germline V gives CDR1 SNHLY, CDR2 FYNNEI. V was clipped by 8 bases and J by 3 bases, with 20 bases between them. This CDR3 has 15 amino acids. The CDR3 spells CASDSEGAKFYEQYF. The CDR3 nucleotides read TGTGCCAGCGATTCGGAGGGAGCGAAGTTCTACGAGCAGTACTTC.

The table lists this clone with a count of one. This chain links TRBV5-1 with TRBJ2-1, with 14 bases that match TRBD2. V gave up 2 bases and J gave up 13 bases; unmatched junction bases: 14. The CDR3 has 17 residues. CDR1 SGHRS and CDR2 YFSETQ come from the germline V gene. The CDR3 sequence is CASSFTGTSGGPRIQFF. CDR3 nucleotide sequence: TGCGCCAGCAGCTTCACCGGGACTAGCGGGGGTCCCAGGATCCAGTTCTTC.

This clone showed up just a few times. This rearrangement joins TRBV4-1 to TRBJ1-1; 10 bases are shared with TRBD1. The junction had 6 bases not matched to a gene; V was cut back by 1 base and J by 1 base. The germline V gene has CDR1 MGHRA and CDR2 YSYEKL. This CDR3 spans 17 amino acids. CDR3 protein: CASSQARQGARNTEAFF. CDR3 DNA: TGCGCCAGCAGCCAAGCTAGACAGGGGGCACGGAACACTGAAGCTTTCTTT.

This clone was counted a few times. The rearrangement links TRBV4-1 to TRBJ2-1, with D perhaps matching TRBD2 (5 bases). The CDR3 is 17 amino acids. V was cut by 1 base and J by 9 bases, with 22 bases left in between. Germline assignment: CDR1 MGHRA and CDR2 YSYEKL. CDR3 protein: CASSQGSSGRIFGEQFF. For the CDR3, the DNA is TGCGCCAGCAGCCAAGGGTCCAGCGGTCGGATATTTGGTGAGCAGTTCTTC.

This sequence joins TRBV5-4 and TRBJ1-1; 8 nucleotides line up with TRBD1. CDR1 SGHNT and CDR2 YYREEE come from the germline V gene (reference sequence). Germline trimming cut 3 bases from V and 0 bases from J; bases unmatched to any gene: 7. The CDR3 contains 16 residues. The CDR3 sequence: CASSSLGGQVNTEAFF. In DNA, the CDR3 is TGTGCCAGCAGCTCCCTGGGGGGACAGGTGAACACTGAAGCTTTCTTT.

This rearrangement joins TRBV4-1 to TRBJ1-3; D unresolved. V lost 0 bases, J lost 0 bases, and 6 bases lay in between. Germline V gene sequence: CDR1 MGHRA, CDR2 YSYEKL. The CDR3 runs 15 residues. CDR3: CASSQDESSGNTIYF. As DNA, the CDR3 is TGCGCCAGCAGCCAAGACGAGAGCTCTGGAAACACCATATATTTT.

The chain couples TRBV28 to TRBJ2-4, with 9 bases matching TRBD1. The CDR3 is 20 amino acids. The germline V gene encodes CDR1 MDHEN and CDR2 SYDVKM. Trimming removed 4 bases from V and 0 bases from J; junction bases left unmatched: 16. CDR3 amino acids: CASSSPRLKPTGGAKNIQYF. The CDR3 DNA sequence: TGTGCCAGCAGTTCCCCCAGACTAAAACCGACAGGGGGAGCCAAAAACATTCAGTACTTC.

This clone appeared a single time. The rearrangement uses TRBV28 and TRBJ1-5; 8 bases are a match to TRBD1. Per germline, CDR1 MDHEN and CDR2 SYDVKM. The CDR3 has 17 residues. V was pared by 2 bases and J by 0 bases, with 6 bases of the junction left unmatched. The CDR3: CASSLIQGGDSNQPQHF. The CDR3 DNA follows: TGTGCCAGCAGTTTAATACAGGGGGGAGATAGCAATCAGCCCCAGCATTTT.